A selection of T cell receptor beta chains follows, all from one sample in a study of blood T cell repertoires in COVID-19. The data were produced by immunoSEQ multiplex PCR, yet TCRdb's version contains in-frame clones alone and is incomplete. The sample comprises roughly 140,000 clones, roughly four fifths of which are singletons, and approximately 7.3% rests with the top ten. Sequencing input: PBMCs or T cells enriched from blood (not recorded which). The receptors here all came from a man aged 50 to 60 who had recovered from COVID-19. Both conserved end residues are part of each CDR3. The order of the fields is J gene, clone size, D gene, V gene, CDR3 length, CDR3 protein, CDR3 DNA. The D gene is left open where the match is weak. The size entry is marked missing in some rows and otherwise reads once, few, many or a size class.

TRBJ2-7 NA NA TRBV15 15 CATSREVTAAYEQYF TGTGCCACCAGCAGAGAGGTGACTGCCGCCTACGAGCAGTACTTC
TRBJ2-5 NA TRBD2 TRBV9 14 CASSVLAGGETQYF TGTGCCAGCAGCGTCCTAGCGGGGGGAGAGACCCAGTACTTC
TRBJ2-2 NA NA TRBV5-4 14 CASSSGGIGGELFF TGTGCCAGCAGCTCAGGAGGAATAGGCGGGGAGCTGTTTTTT
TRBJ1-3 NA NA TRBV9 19 CASSPFGSPGQLSGNTIYF TGTGCCAGCAGCCCTTTTGGATCCCCGGGACAACTCTCTGGAAACACCATATATTTT
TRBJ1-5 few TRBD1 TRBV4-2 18 CASSQGDRGRWGNQPQHF TGTGCCAGCAGCCAGGGAGACAGGGGTCGGTGGGGCAATCAGCCCCAGCATTTT
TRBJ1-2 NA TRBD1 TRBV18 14 CASFPEDRGYGYTF TGTGCCAGCTTCCCAGAGGACAGGGGATATGGCTACACCTTC
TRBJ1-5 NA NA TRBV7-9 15 CASSLQGMVNQPQHF TGTGCCAGCAGTTTACAGGGAATGGTCAATCAGCCCCAGCATTTT
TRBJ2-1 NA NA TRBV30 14 CAWGYRSSYNEQFF TGTGCCTGGGGATACAGGAGCTCCTACAATGAGCAGTTCTTC
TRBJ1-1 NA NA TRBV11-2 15 CASSLGLRSDTEAFF TGTGCCAGCAGCTTAGGACTTCGCTCAGACACTGAAGCTTTCTTT
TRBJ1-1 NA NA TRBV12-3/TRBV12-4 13 CASSFGRGTEAFF TGTGCCAGCAGTTTCGGCAGGGGTACTGAAGCTTTCTTT
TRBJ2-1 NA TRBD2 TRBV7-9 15 CASTLTSGPYNEQFF TGTGCCAGCACCCTGACTAGCGGCCCTTACAATGAGCAGTTCTTC
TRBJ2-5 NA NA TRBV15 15 CATSRGLTSMETQYF TGTGCCACCAGCAGAGGTCTGACTAGTATGGAGACCCAGTACTTC
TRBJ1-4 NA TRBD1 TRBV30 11 CARQGNEKLFF TGTGCCCGACAGGGAAATGAAAAACTGTTTTTT
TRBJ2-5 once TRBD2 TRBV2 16 CASSEMFSGNKETQYF TGTGCCAGCAGTGAAATGTTTAGCGGGAACAAAGAGACCCAGTACTTC
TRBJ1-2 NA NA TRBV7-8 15 CASSLGGREGNGYTF TGTGCCAGCAGCTTAGGGGGCAGGGAAGGAAATGGCTACACCTTC
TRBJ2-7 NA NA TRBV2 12 CASRGTIYEQYF TGTGCCAGCAGGGGGACAATCTACGAGCAGTACTTC
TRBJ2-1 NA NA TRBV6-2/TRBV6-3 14 CASSYRLVTPEQFF TGTGCCAGCAGTTACAGACTAGTAACCCCTGAGCAGTTCTTC
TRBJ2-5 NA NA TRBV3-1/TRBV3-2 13 CASSQNEAGTQYF TGTGCCAGCAGCCAAAATGAGGCGGGGACCCAGTACTTC
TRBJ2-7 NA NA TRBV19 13 CASSITQGSEQYF TGTGCCAGTAGTATAACACAGGGTAGCGAGCAGTACTTC
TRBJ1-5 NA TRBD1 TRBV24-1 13 CATSDRTGTFQHF TGTGCCACCAGTGATCGGACAGGGACTTTCCAGCATTTT
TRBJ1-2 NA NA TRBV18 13 CASSPLVVDGYTF TGTGCCAGCTCACCACTTGTTGTAGATGGCTACACCTTC
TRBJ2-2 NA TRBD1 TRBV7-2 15 CASSRRQGSAGELFF TGTGCCAGCAGCCGCCGACAGGGGTCCGCCGGGGAGCTGTTTTTT
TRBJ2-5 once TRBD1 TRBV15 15 CATTTGTGGQETQYF TGTGCCACCACCACCGGGACAGGGGGCCAAGAGACCCAGTACTTC
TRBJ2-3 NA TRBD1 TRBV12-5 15 CASGLVQGAADTQYF TGTGCTAGTGGTTTGGTACAGGGGGCCGCAGATACGCAGTATTTT
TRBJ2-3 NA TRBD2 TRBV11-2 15 CASSLSGGGTDTQYF TGTGCCAGCAGCTTATCCGGGGGGGGAACAGATACGCAGTATTTT
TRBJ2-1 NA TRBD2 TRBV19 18 CASSRTSGGVSSYNEQFF TGTGCCAGTAGTAGAACTAGCGGGGGGGTGAGCTCCTACAATGAGCAGTTCTTC
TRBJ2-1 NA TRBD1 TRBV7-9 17 CASSTPRPGQGYNEQFF TGTGCCAGCAGCACACCACGACCGGGACAGGGTTACAATGAGCAGTTCTTC
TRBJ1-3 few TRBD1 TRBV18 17 CASSPQKQGSSGNTIYF TGTGCCAGCTCACCCCAGAAACAGGGGAGCTCTGGAAACACCATATATTTT
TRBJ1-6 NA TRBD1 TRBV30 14 CACINDRAPSPLHF TGTGCCTGCATTAATGACAGGGCGCCCTCACCCCTCCACTTT
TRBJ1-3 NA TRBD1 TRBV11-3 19 CASSLGLPGQGAPGNTIYF TGTGCCAGCAGCTTAGGCCTTCCTGGACAGGGAGCGCCTGGAAACACCATATATTTT
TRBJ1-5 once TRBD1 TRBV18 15 CASSRDRGSNQPQHF TGTGCCAGCTCACGGGACAGGGGAAGCAATCAGCCCCAGCATTTT
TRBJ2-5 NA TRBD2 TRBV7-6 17 CASSSGLGGASAGTQYF TGTGCCAGCAGTTCTGGTCTGGGAGGGGCCAGCGCAGGGACCCAGTACTTC
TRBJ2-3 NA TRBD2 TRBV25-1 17 CASSESQAGGRPDTQYF TGTGCCAGCAGTGAATCCCAGGCGGGGGGGCGACCAGATACGCAGTATTTT
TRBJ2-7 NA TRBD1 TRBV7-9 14 CASSLDGQGYEQYF TGTGCCAGCAGCTTAGACGGACAGGGCTACGAGCAGTACTTC
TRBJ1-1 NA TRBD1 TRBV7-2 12 CASRRQGAEAFF TGTGCCAGCAGAAGACAGGGAGCTGAAGCTTTCTTT
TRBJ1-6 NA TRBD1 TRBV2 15 CASASAQGLGSPLHF TGTGCCAGCGCCTCGGCACAGGGGCTGGGTTCACCCCTCCACTTT
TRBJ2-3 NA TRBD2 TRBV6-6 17 CASSRLAGFSSTDTQYF TGTGCCAGCAGCCGACTAGCGGGGTTTTCTAGCACAGATACGCAGTATTTT
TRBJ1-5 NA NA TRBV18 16 CASSPPGGQFNQPQHF TGTGCCAGCTCACCACCGGGCGGACAGTTTAATCAGCCCCAGCATTTT
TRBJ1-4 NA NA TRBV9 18 CASSVGFGASGSNEKLFF TGTGCCAGCAGCGTAGGGTTTGGAGCTTCGGGTTCTAATGAAAAACTGTTTTTT
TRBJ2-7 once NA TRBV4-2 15 CASSPGQQHSYEQYF TGTGCCAGCAGCCCCGGACAGCAACACTCCTACGAGCAGTACTTC
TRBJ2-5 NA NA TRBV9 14 CASSIGVFEETQYF TGTGCCAGCAGTATCGGGGTGTTTGAAGAGACCCAGTACTTC
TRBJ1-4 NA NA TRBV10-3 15 CAISESTATNEKLFF TGTGCCATCAGTGAGTCGACTGCAACTAATGAAAAACTGTTTTTT
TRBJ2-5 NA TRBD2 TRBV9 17 CASSPGVLREGQETQYF TGTGCCAGCAGCCCGGGGGTTCTGAGGGAGGGCCAAGAGACCCAGTACTTC
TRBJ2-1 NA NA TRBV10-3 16 CAISESTRQDGNEQFF TGTGCCATCAGTGAGTCGACTCGACAGGATGGGAATGAGCAGTTCTTC
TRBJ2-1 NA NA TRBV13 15 CASSPRQISYNEQFF TGTGCCAGCAGCCCTCGACAGATCTCCTACAATGAGCAGTTCTTC